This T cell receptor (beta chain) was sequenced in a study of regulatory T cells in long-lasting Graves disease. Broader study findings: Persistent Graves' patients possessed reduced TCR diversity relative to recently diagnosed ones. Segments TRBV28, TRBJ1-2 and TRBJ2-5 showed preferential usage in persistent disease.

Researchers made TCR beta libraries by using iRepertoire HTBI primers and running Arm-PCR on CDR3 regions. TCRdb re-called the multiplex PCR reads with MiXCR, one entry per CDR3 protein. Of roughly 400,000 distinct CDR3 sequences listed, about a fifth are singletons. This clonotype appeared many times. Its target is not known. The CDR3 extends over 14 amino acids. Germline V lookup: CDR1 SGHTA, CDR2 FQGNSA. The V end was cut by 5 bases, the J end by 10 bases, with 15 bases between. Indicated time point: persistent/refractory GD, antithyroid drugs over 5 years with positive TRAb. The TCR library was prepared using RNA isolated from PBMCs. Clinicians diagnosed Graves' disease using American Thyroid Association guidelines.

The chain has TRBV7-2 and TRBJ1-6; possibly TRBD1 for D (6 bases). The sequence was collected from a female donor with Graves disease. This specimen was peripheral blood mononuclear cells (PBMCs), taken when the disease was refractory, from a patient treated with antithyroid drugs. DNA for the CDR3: TGTGCCAGCAGCACGATCGGGGGGCGATCACCCCTCCACTTT. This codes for CASSTIGGRSPLHF.